The 2 T cell receptor beta chains reported below all come from one sample, sequenced in a study of T cell changes during pregnancy in multiple sclerosis. Sequenced by immunoSEQ multiplex PCR; TCRdb stores in-frame clones only, minus some. The table lists some 30,000 clones, about 89% of them singletons. Sequenced material: CD8+ T cells from peripheral blood mononuclear cells, taken before pregnancy. The receptors were gathered from a female donor with multiple sclerosis, enrolled in a pregnancy study.

This sequence joins TRBV5-4 and TRBJ2-1; D not certain. V lost 0 bases and J lost 6, with 7 bases in between. Per germline, CDR1 SGHNT and CDR2 YYREEE (reference sequence). This CDR3 contains 13 residues. The CDR3 spells CASSLDGLNEQFF. DNA for the CDR3: TGTGCCAGCAGCTTGGATGGGCTCAATGAGCAGTTCTTC.

This clone has a handful of counts. For the CDR3, the DNA is TGTGCCAGCAGTCCCCCCCAGCAGGGAGGGCTTGCCGGGGAGCTGTTTTTT. This encodes CASSPPQQGGLAGELFF. V is TRBV28 and J is TRBJ2-2; 7 nucleotides align to TRBD2. The CDR3 is made up of 17 amino acids. Unmatched junction bases numbered 15, after V lost 5 bases and J lost 6 bases. CDR1 is MDHEN, CDR2 SYDVKM, per germline.